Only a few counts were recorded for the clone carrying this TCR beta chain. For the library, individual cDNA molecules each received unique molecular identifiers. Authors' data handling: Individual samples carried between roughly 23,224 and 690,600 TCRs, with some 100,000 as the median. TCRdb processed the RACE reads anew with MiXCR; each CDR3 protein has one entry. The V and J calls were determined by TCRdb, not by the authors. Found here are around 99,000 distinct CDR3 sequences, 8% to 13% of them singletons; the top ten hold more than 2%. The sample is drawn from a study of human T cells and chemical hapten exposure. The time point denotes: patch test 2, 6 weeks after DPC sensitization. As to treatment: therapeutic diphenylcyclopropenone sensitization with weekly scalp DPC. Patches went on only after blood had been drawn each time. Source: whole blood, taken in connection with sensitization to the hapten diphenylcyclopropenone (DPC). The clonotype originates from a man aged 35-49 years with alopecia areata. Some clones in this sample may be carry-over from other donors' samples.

In DNA, the CDR3 is TGTGCCAGCACGTACCGCGGGGCGCGACAAGAGACCCAGTACTTC. This gives the protein CASTYRGARQETQYF. The chain is built from TRBV27 and TRBJ2-5, with a weak D call TRBD2 (6 bases). This CDR3 has 15 residues. In germline, CDR1 is MNHEY, CDR2 SMNVEV (reference sequence). V was pared by 7 bases and J by 2 bases, with 17 bases between.